This TCR beta chain was identified in a study of healthy donors' naive CD4 and CD8 T cells. Trimming cost V 3 bases and J 3 bases, with 15 bases left between them. The CDR3 length is 15 residues. Germline V lookup: CDR1 SGHDT, CDR2 YYEEEE. A linear amplification protocol produced the TCR libraries from about 510 ng of total RNA. TCRdb independently ran MiXCR on the reads; one entry per CDR3 protein. The table has roughly 200,000 distinct CDR3 sequences, about 74% seen once. The rearrangement links TRBV5-6 to TRBJ2-5; no clear D gene. This TCR derives from a pool of human donors in good health; the sample pools cells from several healthy donors. Input material: naive CD4+ and CD8+ T cells sorted from blood, pooled from several donors. DNA of the CDR3: TGTGCCAGCAGCTCGAGCGACACCTATGAAGAGACCCAGTACTTC. It is translated as CASSSSDTYEETQYF.